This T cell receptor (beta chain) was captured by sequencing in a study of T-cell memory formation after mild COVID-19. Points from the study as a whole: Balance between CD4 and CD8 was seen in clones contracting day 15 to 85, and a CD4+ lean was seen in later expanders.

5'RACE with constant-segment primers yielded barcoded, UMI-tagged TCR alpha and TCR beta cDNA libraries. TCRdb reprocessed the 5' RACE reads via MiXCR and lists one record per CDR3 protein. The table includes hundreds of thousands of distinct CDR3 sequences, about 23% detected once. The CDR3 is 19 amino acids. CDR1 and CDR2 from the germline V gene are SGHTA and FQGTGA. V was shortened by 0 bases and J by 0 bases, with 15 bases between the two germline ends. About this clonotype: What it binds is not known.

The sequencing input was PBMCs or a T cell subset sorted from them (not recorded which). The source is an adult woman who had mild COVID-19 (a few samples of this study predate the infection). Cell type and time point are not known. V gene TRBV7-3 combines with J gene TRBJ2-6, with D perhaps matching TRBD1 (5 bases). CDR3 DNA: TGTGCCAGCAGCTTAACCCCTCGACAGTATTCCTCTGGGGCCAACGTCCTGACTTTC. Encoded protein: CASSLTPRQYSSGANVLTF.